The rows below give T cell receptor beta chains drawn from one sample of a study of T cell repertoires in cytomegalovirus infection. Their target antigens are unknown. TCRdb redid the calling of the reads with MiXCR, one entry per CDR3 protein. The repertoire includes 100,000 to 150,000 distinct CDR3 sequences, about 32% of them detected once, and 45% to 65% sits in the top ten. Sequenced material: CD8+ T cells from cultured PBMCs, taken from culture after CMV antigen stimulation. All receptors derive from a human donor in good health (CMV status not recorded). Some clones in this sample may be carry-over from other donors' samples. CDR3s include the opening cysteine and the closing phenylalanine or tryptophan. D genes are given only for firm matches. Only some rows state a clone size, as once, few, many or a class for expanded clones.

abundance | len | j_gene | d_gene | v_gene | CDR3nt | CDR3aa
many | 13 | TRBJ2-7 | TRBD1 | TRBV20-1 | TGCAGTGCTAGGGACAGGGGTTACTACGAGCAGTACTTC | CSARDRGYYEQYF
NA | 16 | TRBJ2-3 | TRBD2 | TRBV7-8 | TGTGCCAGCAGCCCCACTAGCGGGGGGGCCACAGATACGCAGTATTTT | CASSPTSGGATDTQYF
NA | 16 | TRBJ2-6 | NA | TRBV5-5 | TGTGCCAGCAGCTGGGATCCAGGGGCTGGGGCCAACGTCCTGACTTTC | CASSWDPGAGANVLTF
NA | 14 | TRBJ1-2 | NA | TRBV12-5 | TGTGCTAGTGGTTTGTGGGCTCTGGACTATGGCTACACCTTC | CASGLWALDYGYTF
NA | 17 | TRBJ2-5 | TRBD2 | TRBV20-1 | TGCAGTGCTAGAGATCCCCGACTAGCGGGGGCTCAAGAGACCCAGTACTTC | CSARDPRLAGAQETQYF
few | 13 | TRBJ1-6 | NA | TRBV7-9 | TGTGCCAGCAGCTCGTCCGCCAATTCACCCCTCCACTTT | CASSSSANSPLHF
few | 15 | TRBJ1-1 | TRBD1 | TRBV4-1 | TGCGCCAGCAGCCACACGACAGGGCTGAACACTGAAGCTTTCTTT | CASSHTTGLNTEAFF
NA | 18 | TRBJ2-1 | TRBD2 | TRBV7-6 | TGTGCCAGCAGCGTCGAGACTAGCGGGGGGGCAGGGTACAATGAGCAGTTCTTC | CASSVETSGGAGYNEQFF
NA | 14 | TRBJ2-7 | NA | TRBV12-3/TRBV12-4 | TGTGCCAGCAGTTCAACCGGGACGTTCTACGAGCAGTACTTC | CASSSTGTFYEQYF
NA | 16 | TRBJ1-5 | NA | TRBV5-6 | TGTGCCAGCAACCAGGGAAAATCGGGAGATGGTCAGCCCCAGCATTTT | CASNQGKSGDGQPQHF
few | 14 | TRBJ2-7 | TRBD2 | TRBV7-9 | TGTGCCAGCAGCACCGGACTAGCCTACTACGAGCAGTACTTC | CASSTGLAYYEQYF
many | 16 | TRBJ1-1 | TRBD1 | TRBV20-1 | TGCAGTGCTAGAGATCTCAAACAGGGGATGAACACTGAAGCTTTCTTT | CSARDLKQGMNTEAFF
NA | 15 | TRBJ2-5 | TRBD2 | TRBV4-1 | TGCGCCAGCAGCCGCAATCTAGCGGGGGATGAGACCCAGTACTTC | CASSRNLAGDETQYF
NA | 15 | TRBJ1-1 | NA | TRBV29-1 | TGCAGCGTTAAGGTGGGGGGGGGGATGAACACTGAAGCTTTCTTT | CSVKVGGGMNTEAFF
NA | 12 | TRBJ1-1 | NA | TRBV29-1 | TGCAGCGTTAGAACCCGCAACACTGAAGCTTTCTTT | CSVRTRNTEAFF
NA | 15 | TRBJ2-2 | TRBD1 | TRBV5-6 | TGTGCCAGCTGCTTGGGACAGGGAAACACCGGGGAGCTGTTTTTT | CASCLGQGNTGELFF
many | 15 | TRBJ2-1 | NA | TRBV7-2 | TGTGCCAGCAGCTTAGGGCCATCCTCCTACAATGAGCAGTTCTTC | CASSLGPSSYNEQFF
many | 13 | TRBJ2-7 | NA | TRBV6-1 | TGTGCCAGCAGTGAACCGGACTCCTACGAGCAGTACTTC | CASSEPDSYEQYF
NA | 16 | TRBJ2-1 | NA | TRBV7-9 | TGTGCCAGCAGCGATAGAGGCGGCGGGACGTACAATGAGCAGTTCTTC | CASSDRGGGTYNEQFF
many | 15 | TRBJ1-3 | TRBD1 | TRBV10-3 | TGTGCCATCAGCCTGACAGGGAACGCTGGAAACACCATATATTTT | CAISLTGNAGNTIYF